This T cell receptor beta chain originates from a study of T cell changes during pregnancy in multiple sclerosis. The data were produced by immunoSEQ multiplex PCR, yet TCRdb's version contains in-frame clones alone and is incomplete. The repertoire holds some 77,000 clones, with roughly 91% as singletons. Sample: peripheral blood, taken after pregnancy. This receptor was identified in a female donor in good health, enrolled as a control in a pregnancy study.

The CDR3 protein is CASSYRPGRSPLHF. The CDR3 DNA follows: TGTGCCAGCTCCTACCGGCCGGGAAGGTCACCCCTCCACTTT. V is TRBV28 and J is TRBJ1-6; D not certain. CDR3 length equals 14 residues. V lost 8 bases, J lost 10 bases, and 18 bases lay in between. In germline, CDR1 is MDHEN, CDR2 SYDVKM.